This T cell receptor (beta chain) was obtained from a study of T cell responses to AZD1222 COVID-19 vaccine. The table lists this clone with a count of one. V was trimmed by 5 bases and J by 0 bases, leaving 10 bases between them. Per germline, CDR1 GTSNPN and CDR2 SVGIG (reference sequence). CDR3 size: 13 residues. The protocol was immunoSEQ multiplex PCR, while the TCRdb copy is restricted to in-frame clones and leaves out a portion. The profile shows some 160,000 clones, about 92% of them singletons. The receptor comes from an adult in good health. This chain joins TRBV30 and TRBJ1-1, with D tentatively TRBD1 (6 bases). The material was peripheral blood, obtained on day 0 of AZD1222 vaccination. CDR3 sequence reads: CAWSGAVNTEAFF. The CDR3 nucleotides are TGTGCCTGGTCAGGGGCCGTGAACACTGAAGCTTTCTTT.